This TCR beta chain was captured in a study of immune evolution from preneoplasia to lung adenocarcinoma. As for the study in general: HLA loss of heterozygosity: less than 9% AIS, over 12% MIA, about 30% ADC, none AAH. General observations from the study: Top clone frequencies peaked in normal lung, apparently declining through invasive adenocarcinoma.

Concerning this clone: Its antigen is unknown.

The CDR3 spans 14 residues. Germline CDR1 reads SQVTM; CDR2 reads ANQGSEA. V was trimmed by 4 bases and J by 5 bases, leaving 12 bases between them. Repertoires were generated with immunoSEQ multiplex PCR, while TCRdb's copy carries only in-frame clones and drops some. This repertoire shows some 7,500 clones, about 85% found once; its top ten account for 2.5%. This sequence joins TRBV29-1 and TRBJ2-6; D tentatively reads TRBD1 or TRBD2 (6 bases each). This receptor was obtained from a person older than 75 with lung adenocarcinoma. The sample was FFPE minimally invasive lung adenocarcinoma tissue. The chain's CDR3 is CSVAGAGWANVLTF. The CDR3 DNA sequence: TGCAGCGTTGCGGGGGCCGGATGGGCCAACGTCCTGACTTTC.